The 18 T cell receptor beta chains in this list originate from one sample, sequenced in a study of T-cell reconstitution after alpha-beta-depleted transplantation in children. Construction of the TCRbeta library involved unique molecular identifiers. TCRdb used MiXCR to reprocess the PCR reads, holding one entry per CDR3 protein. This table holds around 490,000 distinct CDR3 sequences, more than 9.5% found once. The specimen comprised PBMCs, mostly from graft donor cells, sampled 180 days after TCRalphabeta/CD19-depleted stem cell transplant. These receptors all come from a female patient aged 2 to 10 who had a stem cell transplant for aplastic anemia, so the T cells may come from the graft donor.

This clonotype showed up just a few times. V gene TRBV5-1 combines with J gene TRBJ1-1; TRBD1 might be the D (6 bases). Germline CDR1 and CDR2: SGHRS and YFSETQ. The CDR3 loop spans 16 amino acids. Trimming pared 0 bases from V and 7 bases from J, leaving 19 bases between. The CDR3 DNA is TGCGCCAGCAGCTTGGCCACAGGGAAAAAACTCTATGAAGCTTTCTTT. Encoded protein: CASSLATGKKLYEAFF.

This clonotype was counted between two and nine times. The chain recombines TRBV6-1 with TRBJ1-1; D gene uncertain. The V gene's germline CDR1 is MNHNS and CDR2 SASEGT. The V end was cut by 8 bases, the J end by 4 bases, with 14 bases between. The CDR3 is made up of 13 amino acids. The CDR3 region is CASPGRRGTEAFF. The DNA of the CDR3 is TGTGCCAGCCCGGGAAGGAGAGGCACTGAAGCTTTCTTT.

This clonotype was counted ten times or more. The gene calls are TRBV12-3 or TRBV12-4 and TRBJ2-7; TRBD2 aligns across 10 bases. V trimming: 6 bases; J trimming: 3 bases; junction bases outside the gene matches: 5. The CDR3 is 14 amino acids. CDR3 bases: TGTGCCAGCAGCTATTGGACTAGCGGCTACGAGCAGTACTTC. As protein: CASSYWTSGYEQYF.

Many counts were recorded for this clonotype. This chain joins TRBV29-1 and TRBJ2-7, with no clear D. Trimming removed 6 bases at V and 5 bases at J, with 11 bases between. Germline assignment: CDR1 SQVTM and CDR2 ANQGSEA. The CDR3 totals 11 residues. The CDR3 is CSVLGPDEQYF. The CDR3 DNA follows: TGCAGCGTCCTCGGCCCGGACGAGCAGTACTTC.

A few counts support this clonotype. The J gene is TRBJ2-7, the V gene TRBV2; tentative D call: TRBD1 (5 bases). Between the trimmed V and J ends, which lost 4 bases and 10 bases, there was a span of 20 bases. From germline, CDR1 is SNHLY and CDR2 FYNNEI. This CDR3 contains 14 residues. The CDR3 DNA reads TGTGCCAGCAGTGGTCCCCAGGGCGTCCTGGCCCAGTACTTC. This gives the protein CASSGPQGVLAQYF.

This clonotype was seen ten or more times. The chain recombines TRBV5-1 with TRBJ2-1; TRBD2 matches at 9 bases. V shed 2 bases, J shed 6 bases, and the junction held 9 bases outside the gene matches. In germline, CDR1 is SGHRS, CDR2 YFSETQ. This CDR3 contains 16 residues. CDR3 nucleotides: TGCGCCAGCAGCTTTTGCCGTGGGACTAGCTGCAATGAGCAGTTCTTC. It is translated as CASSFCRGTSCNEQFF.

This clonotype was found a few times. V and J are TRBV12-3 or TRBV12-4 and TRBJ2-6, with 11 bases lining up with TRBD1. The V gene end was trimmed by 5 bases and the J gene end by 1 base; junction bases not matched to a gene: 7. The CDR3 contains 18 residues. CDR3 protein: CASSATGTGGSGANVLTF. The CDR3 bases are TGTGCCAGCAGTGCTACCGGGACAGGGGGATCTGGGGCCAACGTCCTGACTTTC.

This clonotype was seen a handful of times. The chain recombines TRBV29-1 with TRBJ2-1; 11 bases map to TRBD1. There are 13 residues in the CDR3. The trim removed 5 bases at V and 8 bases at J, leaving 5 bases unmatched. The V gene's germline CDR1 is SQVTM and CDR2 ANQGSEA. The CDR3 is CSVHGQGAHEQFF. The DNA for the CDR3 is TGCAGCGTTCATGGACAGGGGGCGCATGAGCAGTTCTTC.

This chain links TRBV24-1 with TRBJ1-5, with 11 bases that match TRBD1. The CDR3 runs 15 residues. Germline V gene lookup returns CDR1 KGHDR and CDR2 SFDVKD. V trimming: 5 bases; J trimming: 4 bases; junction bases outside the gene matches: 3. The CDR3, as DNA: TGTGCCACCAGTGCCGGGACAGGGGGGAATCAGCCCCAGCATTTT. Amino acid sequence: CATSAGTGGNQPQHF.

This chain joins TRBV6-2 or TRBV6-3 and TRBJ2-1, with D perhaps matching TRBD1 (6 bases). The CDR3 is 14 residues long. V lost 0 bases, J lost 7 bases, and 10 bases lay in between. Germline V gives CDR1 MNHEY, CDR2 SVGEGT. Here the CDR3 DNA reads TGTGCCAGCAGTTACTCGGGGACAATAAATGAGCAGTTCTTC. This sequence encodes CASSYSGTINEQFF.

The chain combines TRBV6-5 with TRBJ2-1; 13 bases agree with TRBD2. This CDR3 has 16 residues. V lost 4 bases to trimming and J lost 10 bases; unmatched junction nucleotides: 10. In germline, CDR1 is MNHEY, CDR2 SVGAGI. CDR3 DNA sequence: TGTGCCAGCAGTTCCCGGACTAGCGGGAGCACACGGGAGCAGTTCTTC. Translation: CASSSRTSGSTREQFF.

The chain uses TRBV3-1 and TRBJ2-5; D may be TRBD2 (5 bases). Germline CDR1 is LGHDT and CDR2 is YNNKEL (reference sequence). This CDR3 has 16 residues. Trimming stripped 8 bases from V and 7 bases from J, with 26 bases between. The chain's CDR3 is CASCPVGAGPSGTQYF. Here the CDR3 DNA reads TGTGCCAGCTGCCCAGTGGGTGCGGGTCCGTCGGGGACCCAGTACTTC.

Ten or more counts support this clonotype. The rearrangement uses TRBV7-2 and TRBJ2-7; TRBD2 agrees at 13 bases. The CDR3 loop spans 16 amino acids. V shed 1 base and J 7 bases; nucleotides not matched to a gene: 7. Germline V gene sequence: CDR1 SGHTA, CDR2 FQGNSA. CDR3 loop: CASSLGGLAGVSEQYV. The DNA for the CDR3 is TGTGCCAGCAGCTTAGGCGGACTAGCGGGAGTATCTGAGCAGTACGTC.

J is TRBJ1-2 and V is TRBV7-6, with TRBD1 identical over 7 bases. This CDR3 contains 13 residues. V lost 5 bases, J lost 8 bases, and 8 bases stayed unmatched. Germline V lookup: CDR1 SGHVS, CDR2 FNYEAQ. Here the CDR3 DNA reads TGTGCCAGCAGCCCCCTCCAGGGGGACGGCTACACCTTC. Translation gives CASSPLQGDGYTF.

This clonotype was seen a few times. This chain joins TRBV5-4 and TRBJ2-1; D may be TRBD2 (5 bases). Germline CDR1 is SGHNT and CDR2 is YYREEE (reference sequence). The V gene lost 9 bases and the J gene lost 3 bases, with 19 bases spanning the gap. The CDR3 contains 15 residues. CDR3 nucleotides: TGTGCCATGAGCTTCGGGCTAGCTGACTACAATGAGCAGTTCTTC. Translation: CAMSFGLADYNEQFF.

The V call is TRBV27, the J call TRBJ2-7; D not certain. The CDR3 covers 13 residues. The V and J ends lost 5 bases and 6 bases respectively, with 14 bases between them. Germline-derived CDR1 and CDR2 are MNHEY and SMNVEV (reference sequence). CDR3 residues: CASSMTMVGEQYV. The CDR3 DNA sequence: TGTGCCAGCAGTATGACAATGGTCGGCGAGCAGTACGTC.

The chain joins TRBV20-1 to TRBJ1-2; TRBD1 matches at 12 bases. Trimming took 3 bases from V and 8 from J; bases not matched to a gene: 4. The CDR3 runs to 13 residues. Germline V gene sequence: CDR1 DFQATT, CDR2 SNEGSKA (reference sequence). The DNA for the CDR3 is TGCAGTGCTAGGGGACAGGGGGCGCCCGGCTACACCTTC. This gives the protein CSARGQGAPGYTF.

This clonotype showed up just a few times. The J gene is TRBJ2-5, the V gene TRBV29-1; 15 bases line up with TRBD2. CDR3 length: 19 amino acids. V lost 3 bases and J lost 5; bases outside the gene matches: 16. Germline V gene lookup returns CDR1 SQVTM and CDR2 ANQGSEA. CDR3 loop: CSVEAGTSGRLVESETQYF. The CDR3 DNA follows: TGCAGCGTTGAGGCCGGGACTAGCGGGAGGCTAGTTGAATCGGAGACCCAGTACTTC.